This passage covers 18 T cell receptor beta chains from one sample sequenced in a study of cytomegalovirus exposure and HLA in healthy donors. The PCR contained 60 Vbeta and 13 Jbeta primers. Only in-frame clones appear in the TCRdb table, and some are missing; sequencing was by immunoSEQ multiplex PCR. The table includes 160,000 or so clones, less than 80% detected once. Sample: PBMCs. The receptors derive from a man aged 40-50 years in good health and CMV-seronegative.

The chain has TRBV5-1 and TRBJ2-2; 8 bases are a match to TRBD1. The V segment lost 6 bases and the J segment 5 bases; nucleotides outside the gene matches: 9. Germline CDR1 and CDR2: SGHRS and YFSETQ. CDR3 length: 15 amino acids. The CDR3 region is CASTQQGAYTGELFF. The CDR3 nucleotides read TGCGCCAGCACCCAGCAGGGGGCATATACCGGGGAGCTGTTTTTT.

The chain carries TRBV4-1 and TRBJ2-1; D uncertain. This CDR3 comprises 12 residues. V lost 3 bases, J lost 3 bases, and 3 bases lay in between. CDR1 and CDR2 from the germline V gene are MGHRA and YSYEKL. CDR3 DNA sequence: TGCGCCAGCAGCCACGGCTACAATGAGCAGTTCTTC. Protein: CASSHGYNEQFF.

V is TRBV6-1 and J is TRBJ2-5, with D possibly TRBD1 on 5 matching bases. The J call could be wrong; TRBJ2-7 is a better fit for the DNA end. Germline CDR1 is MNHNS and CDR2 is SASEGT. The CDR3 loop spans 13 amino acids. CDR3 nucleotide sequence: TGTGCCAGCAGCAATGCAGGGTCCTACGAGCAGTACTTC. This gives the protein CASSNAGSYEQYF.

This chain connects TRBV6-9 to TRBJ2-3; the match to TRBD1 covers 8 bases. Germline trimming cut 6 bases from V and 4 bases from J; bases unmatched to any gene: 9. Germline loops: CDR1 MNHGY, CDR2 SVAAGI. The CDR3 length is 15 residues. The CDR3 is CASSRTGTGSDTQYF. The CDR3 coding sequence is TGTGCCAGCAGCCGGACAGGGACGGGGTCAGATACGCAGTATTTT.

The chain combines TRBV2 with TRBJ2-3; a weak D match, TRBD2 (5 bases). V gave up 1 base and J gave up 0 bases, with 14 bases separating them. Germline CDR1 SNHLY, CDR2 FYNNEI. The CDR3 consists of 17 residues. The CDR3 nucleotides read TGTGCCAGCAGTGAAGTGCTTCGCGGGTCTAGCACAGATACGCAGTATTTT. Its translation is CASSEVLRGSSTDTQYF.

The chain recombines TRBV18 with TRBJ1-5; 7 bases are a match to TRBD1. The CDR3 runs 14 residues. CDR1 is KGHSH and CDR2 is LQKENI in the germline V gene. V dropped 6 bases and J dropped 5; count of bases not matched to a gene: 7. The CDR3 sequence: CASSLYRGDQPQHF. The CDR3 DNA sequence: TGTGCCAGCTCTCTTTACAGGGGCGATCAGCCCCAGCATTTT.

This clone was recorded a few times. The gene calls are TRBV4-2 and TRBJ2-5; TRBD2 aligns across 7 bases. Per the germline V gene, CDR1 is LGHNA and CDR2 is YNFKEQ. The CDR3 runs 15 residues. V shed 4 bases, J shed 7 bases, and the junction held 12 bases outside the gene matches. The CDR3: CASSPRASGGGTQYF. Written as DNA, the CDR3 is TGTGCCAGCAGCCCTAGGGCTAGCGGAGGCGGGACCCAGTACTTC.

This chain connects TRBV7-9 to TRBJ2-1; D perhaps matches TRBD2 (5 bases). Trimming left V 3 bases short and J 6 bases short, with 9 bases between. The CDR3 is 13 amino acids. Germline V gene sequence: CDR1 SEHNR, CDR2 FQNEAQ (reference sequence). The CDR3 region is CASSFLAVNEQFF. CDR3 coding DNA: TGTGCCAGCAGCTTCCTAGCAGTCAATGAGCAGTTCTTC.

The chain links TRBV6-5 to TRBJ2-7; D may be TRBD1 (6 bases). The CDR3 loop spans 13 amino acids. Germline V gene lookup returns CDR1 MNHEY and CDR2 SVGAGI. V was cut by 6 bases and J by 2 bases, with 11 bases left in between. The CDR3 region is CASRRQAAYEQYF. The CDR3 coding sequence is TGTGCCAGCAGAAGACAGGCGGCCTACGAGCAGTACTTC.

This clone was counted only a few times. The chain has TRBV5-6 and TRBJ2-3, with 11 bases aligning to TRBD2. V was pared by 4 bases and J by 3 bases, with 4 bases of the junction left unmatched. CDR3 length equals 15 residues. Per the germline V gene, CDR1 is SGHDT and CDR2 is YYEEEE. The CDR3 region has the DNA TGTGCCAGCAGCCAGGGACTAGCGGTAACAGATACGCAGTATTTT. It yields the protein CASSQGLAVTDTQYF.

The chain links TRBV18 to TRBJ1-1; 10 bases map to TRBD1. The CDR3 is 13 amino acids. The germline V gene encodes CDR1 KGHSH and CDR2 LQKENI. Trimming cost V 5 bases and J 3 bases; bases outside gene matches: 0. The CDR3 nucleotides read TGTGCCAGCTCAGGGACAGGGGACACTGAAGCTTTCTTT. Translating it yields CASSGTGDTEAFF.

V usage is TRBV9 and J usage is TRBJ1-6; D is ambiguous. V gave up 0 bases and J gave up 9 bases, with 7 bases separating them. CDR3 size: 13 residues. Per germline, CDR1 SGDLS and CDR2 YYNGEE. The CDR3 loop is CASSVDFSSPLHF. The CDR3 nucleotides read TGTGCCAGCAGCGTAGATTTTAGTTCACCCCTCCACTTT.

The V call is TRBV5-1, the J call TRBJ1-1; TRBD1 aligns across 10 bases. The CDR3 is made up of 14 amino acids. V shed 4 bases and J 5 bases; nucleotides not matched to a gene: 5. Germline assignment: CDR1 SGHRS and CDR2 YFSETQ. In nucleotides, the CDR3 is TGCGCCAGCAGCGTGACAGGGGGCCGAACTGAAGCTTTCTTT. Amino acids: CASSVTGGRTEAFF.

The chain recombines TRBV19 with TRBJ2-3; 10 nucleotides agree with TRBD2. V trimming: 5 bases; J trimming: 8 bases; junction bases outside the gene matches: 10. This CDR3 is built from 15 residues. Germline-derived CDR1 and CDR2 are LNHDA and SQIVND (reference sequence). The CDR3 protein is CASSFRTSGSGTQYF. Here the CDR3 DNA reads TGTGCCAGTAGTTTCCGGACTAGCGGTTCAGGTACGCAGTATTTT.

The CDR3 nucleotides read TGTGCCAGCAGTTTGGAGGGGGCGTCTGGAAACACCATATATTTT. Translating it yields CASSLEGASGNTIYF. V gene TRBV27 combines with J gene TRBJ1-3; 7 bases fit TRBD1. Germline V gives CDR1 MNHEY, CDR2 SMNVEV (reference sequence). The CDR3 sequence is 15 residues long. V shed 3 bases and J 1 base; nucleotides not matched to a gene: 3.

The chain is built from TRBV7-2 and TRBJ1-2, with D unclear. V shed 5 bases and J shed 7 bases, with 20 bases lying between them. Germline-derived CDR1 and CDR2 are SGHTA and FQGNSA. This CDR3 region has 15 residues. In DNA, the CDR3 is TGTGCCAGCAGCACACGTAGGACTGCGCTTCTTGGCTACACCTTC. This codes for CASSTRRTALLGYTF.

This chain links TRBV5-1 with TRBJ2-1, with D perhaps matching TRBD1 (6 bases). Germline CDR1 and CDR2: SGHRS and YFSETQ. The CDR3 has 15 amino acids. Trimming stripped 6 bases from V and 2 bases from J, with 15 bases between. Here the CDR3 reads CASTFDGTPYNEQFF. The CDR3 nucleotides read TGCGCCAGCACCTTTGACGGGACACCCTACAATGAGCAGTTCTTC. Full variable domain (rest looked up from reference TRBV5-1 and TRBJ2-1): KAGVTQTPRYLIKTRGQQVTLSCSPISGHRSVSWYQQTPGQGLQFLFEYFSETQRNKGNFPGRFSGRQFSNSRSEMNVSTLELGDSALYLCASTFDGTPYNEQFFGPGTRLTVL.

V and J are TRBV9 and TRBJ2-5; TRBD2 agrees at 9 bases. CDR3 length equals 18 residues. The germline V gene has CDR1 SGDLS and CDR2 YYNGEE. V gave up 4 bases and J gave up 4 bases; unmatched junction bases: 17. The DNA for the CDR3 is TGTGCCAGCAGCCTTACCCCTGGCGGGGGGGGATTCACAGAGACCCAGTACTTC. This codes for CASSLTPGGGGFTETQYF.